These 7 T cell receptor beta chains came from one sample sequenced in a study of cytomegalovirus exposure and HLA in healthy donors. The study ran its PCR with 60 Vbeta and 13 Jbeta primers. The protocol was immunoSEQ multiplex PCR, while the TCRdb copy is restricted to in-frame clones and leaves out a portion. The table has 100,000 to 150,000 clones, around 80% seen once. Sequenced material: PBMCs. The receptors originated from a female donor in good health and CMV-seronegative.

The V call is TRBV14, the J call TRBJ2-5; 9 bases are shared with TRBD1. Trimming removed 6 bases from V and 2 bases from J; junction bases left unmatched: 7. The CDR3 consists of 15 residues. Germline CDR1 SGHDN, CDR2 FVKESK. The CDR3 spells CASRDRDREQETQYF. CDR3 sequence (DNA): TGTGCCAGCAGAGACCGGGACAGGGAACAAGAGACCCAGTACTTC.

The V and J genes are TRBV6-1 and TRBJ2-3, with D hard to call. The ends were cut back, 6 bases at V and 5 bases at J, with 6 bases in the middle. Germline V lookup: CDR1 MNHNS, CDR2 SASEGT. This CDR3 has 11 amino acids. CDR3 protein: CASRRVDTQYF. The CDR3 region has the DNA TGTGCCAGCAGACGGGTAGATACGCAGTATTTT.

The chain carries TRBV5-1 and TRBJ2-1; D gene unclear. The length of the CDR3 is 11 residues. The V end was cut by 7 bases, the J end by 1 base, with 3 bases between. Per the germline V gene, CDR1 is SGHRS and CDR2 is YFSETQ. CDR3 loop: CASSSYNEQFF. CDR3 DNA sequence: TGCGCCAGCTCATCCTACAATGAGCAGTTCTTC.

The V gene is TRBV5-1, the J gene TRBJ1-6, with 8 positions matching TRBD1. J lost 5 bases, V lost 4 bases, and 5 bases had no gene match. Germline-derived CDR1 and CDR2 are SGHRS and YFSETQ. This CDR3 comprises 15 residues. The CDR3 reads CASSMGTGNNSPLHF. DNA for the CDR3: TGCGCCAGCAGCATGGGGACAGGAAATAATTCACCCCTCCACTTT.

This clone has just a few counts. One end of the junction does not line up with germline, which may come from a read error. The V gene is TRBV7-9, the J gene TRBJ2-7; a weak D match, TRBD2 (5 bases). Germline V gene sequence: CDR1 SEHNR, CDR2 FQNEAQ (reference sequence). There are 13 residues in the CDR3. The CDR3 protein is CSSKLDGSYEQYF. Written as DNA, the CDR3 is TGTTCCAGCAAACTAGACGGGTCCTACGAGCAGTACTTC.

Only one count was recorded for this clone. The chain has TRBV5-6 and TRBJ2-6; D call uncertain. CDR1 and CDR2 from the germline V gene are SGHDT and YYEEEE. Trimming pared 6 bases from V and 0 bases from J, leaving 10 bases between. This CDR3 has 15 amino acids. CDR3 residues: CASTVMSSGANVLTF. Written as DNA, the CDR3 is TGTGCCAGCACCGTTATGAGCTCTGGGGCCAACGTCCTGACTTTC.

This chain joins TRBV18 and TRBJ1-1, with D maybe TRBD1 (5 bases). Germline V lookup: CDR1 KGHSH, CDR2 LQKENI. V lost 0 bases and J 7 bases, leaving 9 bases between the germline ends. The CDR3 runs 13 residues. CDR3 sequence reads: CASSPPSTDEAFF. CDR3 nucleotides: TGTGCCAGCTCACCACCGTCGACAGATGAAGCTTTCTTT.